These 30 T cell receptor beta chains originate from one sample sequenced in a study of OX40 agonist ivuxolimab in advanced cancers. Assay used: immunoSEQ multiplex PCR; TCRdb lists only in-frame clones, some missing. The sample includes about 10,000 clones, 77% of them seen just once. The specimen comprised CD4+ or CD8+ T cells sorted from blood, sampled in a trial of the OX40 agonist ivuxolimab. The receptors originated from an adult with an advanced solid tumor such as melanoma, head and neck, liver or kidney cancer.

The J gene is TRBJ2-5, the V gene TRBV6-5; D not resolved. Trimming removed 2 bases at V and 0 bases at J, with 4 bases between. Germline values: CDR1 MNHEY, CDR2 SVGAGI. CDR3 length equals 13 residues. CDR3 loop: CASSYGDQETQYF. The CDR3 coding sequence is TGTGCCAGCAGTTACGGGGACCAAGAGACCCAGTACTTC.

This rearrangement joins TRBV2 to TRBJ1-5, with 7 bases matching TRBD1. CDR1 is SNHLY and CDR2 is FYNNEI in the germline V gene. CDR3 length: 16 amino acids. Unmatched junction bases numbered 9, after V lost 7 bases and J lost 0 bases. As DNA, the CDR3 is TGTGCCAGCACCCCCGACAGGGCTTATAGCAATCAGCCCCAGCATTTT. Amino acid sequence: CASTPDRAYSNQPQHF.

This sequence joins TRBV2 and TRBJ1-2, with D unresolved. The V gene's germline CDR1 is SNHLY and CDR2 FYNNEI. V was clipped by 6 bases and J by 2 bases, with 13 bases between them. The CDR3 runs 14 residues. The chain's CDR3 is CASRPQLSNYGYTF. The DNA for the CDR3 is TGTGCCAGCAGACCACAACTATCCAACTATGGCTACACCTTC.

The chain has TRBV5-5 and TRBJ2-7; D gene ambiguous. V was shortened by 4 bases and J by 1 base, with 6 bases between the two germline ends. Germline CDR1 and CDR2: SGHKS and YYEKEE (reference sequence). The CDR3 extends over 12 amino acids. CDR3 nucleotides: TGTGCCAGCAGCCCTAATTCCTACGAGCAGTACTTC. It is translated as CASSPNSYEQYF. The whole variable domain, remainder taken from reference TRBV5-5 and TRBJ2-7, is DAGVTQSPTHLIKTRGQQVTLRCSPISGHKSVSWYQQVLGQGPQFIFQYYEKEERGRGNFPDRFSARQFPNYSSELNVNALLLGDSALYLCASSPNSYEQYFGPGTRLTVT.

The chain is built from TRBV6-4 and TRBJ1-1; no firm D call. V lost 3 bases to trimming and J lost 2 bases, with 7 bases between them. The CDR3 length is 13 residues. Per the germline V gene, CDR1 is MRHNA and CDR2 is SNTAGT. The CDR3, as DNA: TGTGCCAGCAGTGATTCAGACAACACTGAAGCTTTCTTT. The encoded protein is CASSDSDNTEAFF.

The V gene is TRBV30, the J gene TRBJ2-7; weak D call: TRBD2 (6 bases). Germline V lookup: CDR1 GTSNPN, CDR2 SVGIG (reference sequence). The CDR3 is made up of 13 amino acids. Trimming shortened V by 7 bases and J by 0 bases, and 13 bases separated the two germline ends. DNA for the CDR3: TGTGCCTCAACCTTACTAGCCTCCTACGAGCAGTACTTC. Amino acids: CASTLLASYEQYF.

The V call is TRBV5-8, the J call TRBJ1-3, with 8 bases aligning to TRBD1. Germline assignment: CDR1 SGHTS and CDR2 YDEGEE. V shed 3 bases, J shed 3 bases, and the junction held 5 bases outside the gene matches. This CDR3 comprises 15 residues. CDR3 bases: TGTGCCAGCAGCTCGGACAGGGCAGGTGGAAACACCATATATTTT. It codes for CASSSDRAGGNTIYF. The full variable domain, completed using reference TRBV5-8 and TRBJ1-3, is EAGVTQSPTHLIKTRGQQATLRCSPISGHTSVYWYQQALGLGLQFLLWYDEGEERNRGNFPPRFSGRQFPNYSSELNVNALELEDSALYLCASSSDRAGGNTIYFGEGSWLTVV.

The genes are TRBV4-1 and TRBJ1-5, with a possible D match to TRBD1 (6 bases). CDR1 is MGHRA, CDR2 YSYEKL, per germline. This CDR3 is built from 15 residues. V was trimmed by 1 base and J by 5 bases, leaving 12 bases between them. The CDR3 loop reads CASSQGTVKDQPQHF. The CDR3 DNA sequence: TGCGCCAGCAGCCAAGGGACAGTGAAGGATCAGCCCCAGCATTTT.

The chain links TRBV5-1 to TRBJ2-3, with 9 bases lining up with TRBD2. Germline CDR1 SGHRS, CDR2 YFSETQ. The trim removed 10 bases at V and 0 bases at J, leaving 6 bases unmatched. This CDR3 has 14 amino acids. CDR3 sequence: CAGPSGTSTDTQYF. The CDR3 DNA sequence: TGCGCCGGACCTAGCGGGACTAGCACAGATACGCAGTATTTT. The full variable domain, rest sourced from reference TRBV5-1 and TRBJ2-3, is KAGVTQTPRYLIKTRGQQVTLSCSPISGHRSVSWYQQTPGQGLQFLFEYFSETQRNKGNFPGRFSGRQFSNSRSEMNVSTLELGDSALYLCAGPSGTSTDTQYFGPGTRLTVL.

This rearrangement joins TRBV15 to TRBJ1-3; D is undetermined. The germline V gene has CDR1 LNHNV and CDR2 YYDKDF (reference sequence). V lost 0 bases and J lost 0, with 6 bases in between. CDR3 length: 15 residues. In nucleotides, the CDR3 is TGTGCCACCAGCAGAGATCTAAGCTCTGGAAACACCATATATTTT. Translation gives CATSRDLSSGNTIYF.

The V and J genes are TRBV29-1 and TRBJ2-1; 8 bases match TRBD2. CDR3 length equals 14 residues. Per germline, CDR1 SQVTM and CDR2 ANQGSEA. The J segment lost 8 bases and the V segment lost 3 bases, leaving 9 bases of the junction unmatched. The CDR3 DNA sequence: TGCAGCGTTGACACAGGACTAGCCGGCGATGAGCAGTTCTTC. Translated: CSVDTGLAGDEQFF.

The rearrangement links TRBV6-5 to TRBJ2-1, with TRBD2 matching over 11 bases. V was clipped by 7 bases and J by 8 bases; unmatched bases: 10. The CDR3 is 15 residues long. CDR1 is MNHEY, CDR2 SVGAGI, per germline. The CDR3 reads CASNILAGVRDEQFF. DNA for the CDR3: TGTGCCAGCAACATACTAGCGGGAGTACGGGATGAGCAGTTCTTC.

The rearrangement joins TRBV27 to TRBJ1-6, with TRBD1 matching 8 bases. CDR1 and CDR2 from the germline V gene are MNHEY and SMNVEV (reference sequence). This CDR3 spans 14 amino acids. V lost 6 bases and J lost 7; bases outside the gene matches: 5. The CDR3 loop is CASRTGAGNSPLHF. CDR3 bases: TGTGCCAGCAGGACAGGGGCGGGGAATTCACCCCTCCACTTT.

The rearrangement uses TRBV29-1 and TRBJ2-1; 11 bases agree with TRBD2. The V segment lost 3 bases and the J segment 4 bases; nucleotides outside the gene matches: 5. CDR1 and CDR2 from the germline V gene are SQVTM and ANQGSEA. The CDR3 sequence is 15 residues long. Here the CDR3 reads CSVEPGLAGYNEQFF. The CDR3, as DNA: TGCAGCGTTGAGCCCGGACTAGCGGGTTACAATGAGCAGTTCTTC.

The chain links TRBV10-3 to TRBJ2-2; possibly TRBD1 for D (6 bases). Germline V CDR1 and CDR2: ENHRY, SYGVKD. The V end was cut by 10 bases, the J end by 5 bases, with 20 bases between. The CDR3 length is 15 residues. The CDR3: CARARDNRGTGELFF. The CDR3, as DNA: TGTGCCAGGGCCCGGGACAACCGAGGTACCGGGGAGCTGTTTTTT.

This CDR3 reads CASSSQREKRIAGELFF. In DNA form, the CDR3 reads TGTGCCAGCAGTTCCCAGAGGGAAAAGCGGATTGCCGGGGAGCTGTTTTTT. The genes are TRBV28 and TRBJ2-2; tentative D call: TRBD2 (5 bases). V was cut by 4 bases and J by 6 bases, with 21 bases left in between. The CDR3 totals 17 residues. The germline V gene has CDR1 MDHEN and CDR2 SYDVKM.

The chain joins TRBV30 to TRBJ2-7; 9 nucleotides match TRBD1. This CDR3 has 13 residues. The germline CDR1 and CDR2 sequences are GTSNPN and SVGIG (reference sequence). J lost 3 bases, V lost 3 bases, and 3 bases had no gene match. CDR3 coding DNA: TGTGCCTGGAGCGGGACAGGGTTCTACGAGCAGTACTTC. Translating it yields CAWSGTGFYEQYF.

The chain links TRBV28 to TRBJ2-2, with D possibly matching TRBD1 (6 bases). Trimming left V 4 bases short and J 5 bases short, with 11 bases between. Germline V gene lookup returns CDR1 MDHEN and CDR2 SYDVKM. CDR3 length: 14 amino acids. The CDR3 loop reads CASSSGTQTGELFF. As DNA, the CDR3 is TGTGCCAGCAGTTCCGGGACACAGACCGGGGAGCTGTTTTTT.

This clone was found a few times. The rearrangement links TRBV7-3 to TRBJ1-1, with 7 bases that match TRBD1. Germline V gene sequence: CDR1 SGHTA, CDR2 FQGTGA. The CDR3 loop spans 13 amino acids. V dropped 2 bases and J dropped 7; count of bases not matched to a gene: 4. CDR3 residues: CASSLEWTGEAFF. DNA of the CDR3: TGTGCCAGCAGCTTAGAGTGGACAGGTGAAGCTTTCTTT.

CDR3 amino acids: CAWSGALNYGYTF. As DNA, the CDR3 is TGTGCCTGGAGCGGGGCGCTGAACTATGGCTACACCTTC. The chain links TRBV30 to TRBJ1-2, with a weak D call TRBD1 (5 bases). The CDR3 runs to 13 residues. V shed 3 bases and J shed 2 bases, with 10 bases lying between them. Germline CDR1 GTSNPN, CDR2 SVGIG (reference sequence).

The chain recombines TRBV4-2 with TRBJ1-1, with D hard to call. The CDR3 has 12 residues. Per the germline V gene, CDR1 is LGHNA and CDR2 is YNFKEQ. V gave up 5 bases and J gave up 7 bases, with 11 bases separating them. This CDR3 is CASSLLVDEAFF. DNA of the CDR3: TGTGCCAGCAGCTTGTTAGTTGATGAAGCTTTCTTT.

The chain employs TRBV5-1 and TRBJ1-1; unclear D gene. Germline V CDR1 and CDR2: SGHRS, YFSETQ. V was shortened by 3 bases and J by 4 bases, with 4 bases between the two germline ends. The CDR3 has 11 amino acids. CDR3: CASSWGTEAFF. DNA for the CDR3: TGCGCCAGCAGCTGGGGCACTGAAGCTTTCTTT.

This clone was detected once. J is TRBJ1-3 and V is TRBV29-1; 8 bases agree with TRBD1. CDR3 length: 14 amino acids. Germline trimming cut 6 bases from V and 1 base from J; bases unmatched to any gene: 5. Germline CDR1 SQVTM, CDR2 ANQGSEA. The CDR3 here is CSVYRGGSGNTIYF. Written as DNA, the CDR3 is TGCAGCGTATACAGGGGGGGGTCTGGAAACACCATATATTTT.

The rearrangement uses TRBV9 and TRBJ2-1; D perhaps matches TRBD2 (6 bases). The length of the CDR3 is 12 residues. V dropped 3 bases and J dropped 8 bases, with 9 bases sitting between them. The germline V gene has CDR1 SGDLS and CDR2 YYNGEE. Here the CDR3 DNA reads TGTGCCAGCAGCGCCTCGGGAGATGAGCAGTTCTTC. Its translation: CASSASGDEQFF. The entire variable domain, with the rest obtained from reference TRBV9 and TRBJ2-1, is as follows: DSGVTQTPKHLITATGQRVTLRCSPRSGDLSVYWYQQSLDQGLQFLIQYYNGEERAKGNILERFSAQQFPDLHSELNLSSLELGDSALYFCASSASGDEQFFGPGTRLTVL.

The chain employs TRBV5-6 and TRBJ2-5; TRBD2 matches at 9 bases. The CDR3 length is 16 residues. Germline trimming cut 5 bases from V and 2 bases from J; bases unmatched to any gene: 10. Looked up from germline, CDR1 is SGHDT and CDR2 is YYEEEE. CDR3 sequence reads: CASRRGGGRRQETQYF. DNA for the CDR3: TGTGCCAGCAGGCGGGGGGGCGGGAGACGGCAAGAGACCCAGTACTTC.

V and J are TRBV21-1 and TRBJ1-5; the D call of TRBD1 is as the table states it, not checked on the DNA. TRBV21-1 is a documented pseudogene. The CDR3 is 18 residues long. The CDR3 nucleotides are TGTGCCAGCAGCAATAGGAGGCCGACAGGGGTTGCCAATCAGCCCCAGCATTTT. It translates to CASSNRRPTGVANQPQHF.

This chain uses TRBV15 with TRBJ1-5; 8 bases are shared with TRBD1. The germline CDR1 and CDR2 sequences are LNHNV and YYDKDF (reference sequence). The CDR3 covers 18 residues. V was clipped by 1 base and J by 8 bases; unmatched bases: 16. DNA of the CDR3: TGTGCCACCAGCAGAGTAAAGCGACAGGGGATGAGTGCGGAGCCCCAGCATTTT. This sequence encodes CATSRVKRQGMSAEPQHF.

This chain connects TRBV7-9 to TRBJ1-1, with 9 bases identical to TRBD1. Germline lookup yields CDR1 SEHNR and CDR2 FQNEAQ (reference sequence). Trimming at V came to 5 bases and at J to 10 bases, leaving 17 bases not matched to a gene. This CDR3 contains 16 residues. The CDR3 reads CASSPRTGTGIGRAFF. CDR3 coding DNA: TGTGCCAGCAGCCCGCGAACCGGGACAGGGATCGGCAGAGCTTTCTTT.

The chain carries TRBV27 and TRBJ1-5; TRBD1 matches 7 bases. This CDR3 has 14 residues. Germline CDR1 is MNHEY and CDR2 is SMNVEV (reference sequence). J lost 7 bases, V lost 3 bases, and 6 bases had no gene match. CDR3 in DNA: TGTGCCAGCAGTTTGTACAGGGGAGGCCAGCCCCAGCATTTT. Its protein is CASSLYRGGQPQHF.

The chain combines TRBV9 with TRBJ1-4; D ambiguous. V was trimmed by 4 bases and J by 2 bases, leaving 6 bases between them. This CDR3 region has 13 residues. CDR1 is SGDLS and CDR2 is YYNGEE in the germline V gene. The CDR3 region has the DNA TGTGCCAGCAGCCCTAGCACTAATGAAAAACTGTTTTTT. This codes for CASSPSTNEKLFF.